This TCR beta chain was sequenced in a study of T cell responses to AZD1222 COVID-19 vaccine. Notes on the study in general: Repertoire collection took place solely once the T cell response had peaked. Spike was spanned by vaccine-associated CD4 TCRs, with dominance at 160-218 and 743-854. Just five to seven people given AZD1222 tested seropositive at baseline. Clonal diversity was possibly underestimated; the donors were predominantly white British and more often female.

The method was immunoSEQ multiplex PCR; TCRdb's version includes in-frame clones alone and lacks a portion of them. The table has tens of thousands of clones, 88% seen once. Germline CDR1 is KGHSH and CDR2 is LQKENI. Trimming took 2 bases from V and 4 from J, leaving 11 bases between them. The CDR3 contains 14 residues. With respect to this clone: Antigen: not known.

V is TRBV18 and J is TRBJ1-1; perhaps TRBD1 as D (5 bases). This material consisted of peripheral blood, taken 28 days after the second AZD1222 dose. This TCR was recovered from an adult who received the AZD1222 COVID-19 vaccine. CDR3 protein: CASSPSGGSTEAFF. The CDR3 DNA reads as TGTGCCAGCTCACCATCGGGGGGATCCACTGAAGCTTTCTTT.